Listed here is a single T cell receptor (beta chain). The sample belongs to a study of blood T cell repertoires in COVID-19. Whole-study context: PBMCs, B-cell-depleted T cells, or T cells provided the cDNA or gDNA that made up the material.

In the authors' methods: Amplified reference gene primers provided the basis for estimating nucleated cell counts. The data were produced by immunoSEQ multiplex PCR, yet TCRdb's version contains in-frame clones alone and is incomplete. Clone size and V and J calls were adopted from that table, with D and trimming inferred from the DNA. The data hold 30,000 to 40,000 clones, with less than 90% observed a single time. Sequenced material: peripheral blood. The sequence derives from a man between 60 and 70 years old with COVID-19, enrolled during active disease.

CDR3 region: CASSSRLGEVFF. The CDR3 DNA sequence: TGTGCCAGCAGTTCCCGGCTGGGAGAGGTGTTCTTC. The chain has TRBV6-5 and TRBJ2-1, with D possibly matching TRBD2 (5 bases). Germline lookup yields CDR1 MNHEY and CDR2 SVGAGI. The germline V and J ends were trimmed by 4 bases and 15 bases, with 16 bases remaining between them. The CDR3 covers 12 residues.